The clone carrying this T cell receptor (beta chain) has only a few counts. The antigen is unknown. This sample stems from a study of a mutant IDH1 vaccine in newly diagnosed glioma. Whole-study context: The first vaccination came 4-6 weeks after radiotherapy alone, or with temozolomide cycles. Overall study findings and caveats: Of all patients, around 94% showed vaccine-induced immune responses.

Using immunoSEQ multiplex PCR, the repertoire was profiled, and TCRdb retains in-frame clones only, with some absent. The sample has roughly 25,000 clones; around 80% are singletons. This CDR3 has 15 amino acids. Germline CDR1 and CDR2: MNHNS and SASEGT. The ends were cut back, 5 bases at V and 6 bases at J, with 17 bases in the middle. Time point defined: week 11, during vaccination. Vaccination used 300 ug of mutant IDH1 20-mer peptide per dose, with topical imiquimod. The TCR was taken from a man in his forties with glioma. The specimen was PBMCs, collected from a glioma patient whose treatment included an IDH1 peptide vaccine. The chain is built from TRBV6-1 and TRBJ1-5; D remains unclear. The CDR3 reads CASSLAVSGGQPQHF. The DNA of the CDR3 is TGTGCCAGCAGTCTCGCGGTCTCGGGTGGTCAGCCCCAGCATTTT.